A single sample is the source of the 8 T cell receptor beta chains below, sequenced in a study of spatial heterogeneity in lung cancer. The time point denotes: sample taken at primary tumor resection. TCRdb reprocessed the 5' RACE reads via MiXCR and lists one record per CDR3 protein. The table records approximately 24,000 distinct CDR3 sequences, around 4.6% of them present only once. The sequenced sample was PBMCs, obtained at surgery. The receptors shown here come from a male donor with early-stage non-small cell lung cancer.

This clonotype has ten or more counts. The genes are TRBV5-6 and TRBJ2-1, with 9 positions matching TRBD1. The germline V gene has CDR1 SGHDT and CDR2 YYEEEE. The length of the CDR3 is 17 residues. Trimming at V came to 4 bases and at J to 6 bases, leaving 14 bases not matched to a gene. The CDR3 spells CASSGTGSPIYGNEQFF. In nucleotides, the CDR3 is TGTGCCAGCAGCGGGACAGGGTCCCCCATCTATGGCAATGAGCAGTTCTTC.

This clonotype is deemed medium-sized (0.01 to 0.1%). V usage is TRBV7-2 and J usage is TRBJ1-6, with 11 bases matching TRBD1. The CDR3 runs to 16 residues. Per the germline V gene, CDR1 is SGHTA and CDR2 is FQGNSA. Trimming took 5 bases from V and 9 from J; bases not matched to a gene: 9. CDR3 in amino acids: CASSVRTGGPSSPLHF. The DNA for the CDR3 is TGTGCCAGCAGCGTAAGGACAGGGGGCCCGAGTTCACCCCTCCACTTT.

As for this clonotype: A clone one base away is much larger, so this may be a read error. The chain joins TRBV7-2 to TRBJ2-3; D is perhaps TRBD1 (5 bases). Germline CDR1 reads SGHTA; CDR2 reads FQGNSA. This CDR3 region has 13 residues. V was clipped by 5 bases and J by 6 bases, with 12 bases between them. The CDR3 here is CASSARGADTQYF. The CDR3 DNA reads TGTGCCAGCAGCGCAAGGGGCGCGGATACGCAGTATTTT.

This clonotype was detected ten times or more. V is TRBV2 and J is TRBJ2-7; the match to TRBD1 covers 7 bases. This CDR3 has 12 amino acids. Germline V gene lookup returns CDR1 SNHLY and CDR2 FYNNEI. The junction had 5 bases not matched to a gene; V was cut back by 6 bases and J by 6 bases. CDR3 nucleotide sequence: TGTGCCAGCAGCGGACAGGCGGGCGAGCAGTACTTC. Protein sequence: CASSGQAGEQYF. Drawing the rest from reference TRBV2 and TRBJ2-7, the complete variable domain is EPEVTQTPSHQVTQMGQEVILRCVPISNHLYFYWYRQILGQKVEFLVSFYNNEISEKSEIFDDQFSVERPDGSNFTLKIRSTKLEDSAMYFCASSGQAGEQYFGPGTRLTVT.

The V and J genes are TRBV7-3 and TRBJ2-7, with D maybe TRBD1 (6 bases). Germline values: CDR1 SGHTA, CDR2 FQGTGA. The CDR3 has 15 amino acids. Trimming cost V 5 bases and J 0 bases, with 14 bases left between them. The CDR3 reads CASSHLTGSSYEQYF. The CDR3 coding sequence is TGTGCCAGCAGCCACCTCACAGGGAGCTCCTACGAGCAGTACTTC.

The table lists this clonotype with many counts. J is TRBJ1-2 and V is TRBV27, with no clear D. The CDR3 contains 13 residues. V was cut by 0 bases and J by 8 bases, with 10 bases left in between. The V gene's germline CDR1 is MNHEY and CDR2 SMNVEV (reference sequence). This chain's CDR3 is CASSLSEGGGYTF. CDR3 DNA: TGTGCCAGCAGTTTATCGGAGGGCGGGGGCTACACCTTC.

This clonotype was seen repeatedly, ten times or more. The chain couples TRBV2 to TRBJ2-7; tentative D call: TRBD1 (6 bases). Germline V gene data show CDR1 as SNHLY and CDR2 as FYNNEI. CDR3 length: 13 amino acids. V lost 10 bases and J 4 bases, leaving 17 bases between the germline ends. The chain's CDR3 is CATKAGASYEQYF. As DNA, the CDR3 is TGTGCCACCAAGGCAGGGGCCTCATACGAGCAGTACTTC.

There are many counts of this clonotype. The chain links TRBV20-1 to TRBJ2-3; TRBD2 agrees at 10 bases. Looked up from germline, CDR1 is DFQATT and CDR2 is SNEGSKA (reference sequence). The CDR3 loop spans 15 amino acids. J was trimmed by 2 bases and V by 1 base; bases with no gene match: 3. Here the CDR3 reads CSARGLAGATDTQYF. Here the CDR3 DNA reads TGCAGTGCTAGAGGTCTAGCGGGAGCCACAGATACGCAGTATTTT.